This passage covers 3 T cell receptor beta chains from one sample sequenced in a study of identical twins. TCRdb redid the calling of the 5' RACE reads with MiXCR, one entry per CDR3 protein. In the table there are 1.5 million or so distinct CDR3 sequences, about 31% of which are singletons. Material: cord blood. These receptors came from a newborn girl in good health.

This clonotype has a handful of counts. The rearrangement uses TRBV12-3 or TRBV12-4 and TRBJ1-2; D perhaps matches TRBD1 (6 bases). The CDR3 is 15 amino acids. The V end was cut by 5 bases, the J end by 4 bases, with 17 bases between. The CDR3 loop is CASSKQGRGSYGYTF. The CDR3 region has the DNA TGTGCCAGCAGTAAACAGGGAAGGGGAAGCTATGGCTACACCTTC.

This chain links TRBV18 with TRBJ2-7; 9 bases align to TRBD1. V shed 3 bases and J 4 bases; nucleotides not matched to a gene: 4. Per the germline V gene, CDR1 is KGHSH and CDR2 is LQKENI. This CDR3 region has 14 residues. In DNA form, the CDR3 reads TGTGCCAGCTCACCTAGACAGGGGGTGTACGAGCAGTACTTC. This encodes CASSPRQGVYEQYF.

In this sample, this clonotype turned up a few times. The rearrangement joins TRBV11-2 to TRBJ2-5; TRBD1 aligns across 7 bases. CDR3 size: 17 residues. CDR1 and CDR2 (germline): SGHAT, FQNNGV. J lost 2 bases, V lost 0 bases, and 9 bases had no gene match. The CDR3 loop is CASSLDTRPGQQETQYF. The CDR3 nucleotides read TGTGCCAGCAGCTTAGATACTAGACCGGGACAGCAAGAGACCCAGTACTTC.